This T cell receptor (beta chain) was found in a study of graft-versus-host responses after intestinal transplantation. The repertoire was sequenced with immunoSEQ multiplex PCR; TCRdb's copy has only in-frame clones and lacks some. The sample comprises about 81,000 clones, 85% to 95% of which are singletons, and approximately 0.32% rests with the top ten. About this clone itself: Its antigen is as yet unknown.

This receptor was obtained from a human donor who was the organ donor for an intestinal transplant. The source material was unstimulated CD4+ T cells sorted from spleen or lymph node cells, sampled before transplant.

As DNA, the CDR3 is TGTGCCAGCAGGATAACAGGGGCTAGTTCACCCCTCCACTTT. It translates to CASRITGASSPLHF. V is TRBV6-5 and J is TRBJ1-6, with TRBD1 matching over 7 bases. The CDR3 has 14 residues. Germline loops: CDR1 MNHEY, CDR2 SVGAGI. V was clipped by 6 bases and J by 9 bases; unmatched bases: 8.